This T cell receptor (beta chain) comes out of a study of shared clonotypes between healthy human individuals. Using immunoSEQ multiplex PCR, the repertoire was profiled, and TCRdb retains in-frame clones only, with some absent. The data contain some 1,400,000 clones, 96% of them singletons. As concerns this clone: Other DNA sequences in this sample translate to the same CDR3.

This TCR was sampled from a man aged 25 to 40 in good health. Sequencing input: naive CD4+ T cells sorted from blood. Subset given: CD45RA+ positively selected.

The CDR3 reads CASSPDRGNQPQHF. The CDR3 nucleotides read TGCGCCAGCAGCCCGGACAGGGGCAATCAGCCCCAGCATTTT. The chain recombines TRBV5-1 with TRBJ1-5, with 8 bases fitting TRBD1. The CDR3 is 14 residues long. Germline V gives CDR1 SGHRS, CDR2 YFSETQ. The junction had 2 bases not matched to a gene; V was cut back by 4 bases and J by 2 bases.